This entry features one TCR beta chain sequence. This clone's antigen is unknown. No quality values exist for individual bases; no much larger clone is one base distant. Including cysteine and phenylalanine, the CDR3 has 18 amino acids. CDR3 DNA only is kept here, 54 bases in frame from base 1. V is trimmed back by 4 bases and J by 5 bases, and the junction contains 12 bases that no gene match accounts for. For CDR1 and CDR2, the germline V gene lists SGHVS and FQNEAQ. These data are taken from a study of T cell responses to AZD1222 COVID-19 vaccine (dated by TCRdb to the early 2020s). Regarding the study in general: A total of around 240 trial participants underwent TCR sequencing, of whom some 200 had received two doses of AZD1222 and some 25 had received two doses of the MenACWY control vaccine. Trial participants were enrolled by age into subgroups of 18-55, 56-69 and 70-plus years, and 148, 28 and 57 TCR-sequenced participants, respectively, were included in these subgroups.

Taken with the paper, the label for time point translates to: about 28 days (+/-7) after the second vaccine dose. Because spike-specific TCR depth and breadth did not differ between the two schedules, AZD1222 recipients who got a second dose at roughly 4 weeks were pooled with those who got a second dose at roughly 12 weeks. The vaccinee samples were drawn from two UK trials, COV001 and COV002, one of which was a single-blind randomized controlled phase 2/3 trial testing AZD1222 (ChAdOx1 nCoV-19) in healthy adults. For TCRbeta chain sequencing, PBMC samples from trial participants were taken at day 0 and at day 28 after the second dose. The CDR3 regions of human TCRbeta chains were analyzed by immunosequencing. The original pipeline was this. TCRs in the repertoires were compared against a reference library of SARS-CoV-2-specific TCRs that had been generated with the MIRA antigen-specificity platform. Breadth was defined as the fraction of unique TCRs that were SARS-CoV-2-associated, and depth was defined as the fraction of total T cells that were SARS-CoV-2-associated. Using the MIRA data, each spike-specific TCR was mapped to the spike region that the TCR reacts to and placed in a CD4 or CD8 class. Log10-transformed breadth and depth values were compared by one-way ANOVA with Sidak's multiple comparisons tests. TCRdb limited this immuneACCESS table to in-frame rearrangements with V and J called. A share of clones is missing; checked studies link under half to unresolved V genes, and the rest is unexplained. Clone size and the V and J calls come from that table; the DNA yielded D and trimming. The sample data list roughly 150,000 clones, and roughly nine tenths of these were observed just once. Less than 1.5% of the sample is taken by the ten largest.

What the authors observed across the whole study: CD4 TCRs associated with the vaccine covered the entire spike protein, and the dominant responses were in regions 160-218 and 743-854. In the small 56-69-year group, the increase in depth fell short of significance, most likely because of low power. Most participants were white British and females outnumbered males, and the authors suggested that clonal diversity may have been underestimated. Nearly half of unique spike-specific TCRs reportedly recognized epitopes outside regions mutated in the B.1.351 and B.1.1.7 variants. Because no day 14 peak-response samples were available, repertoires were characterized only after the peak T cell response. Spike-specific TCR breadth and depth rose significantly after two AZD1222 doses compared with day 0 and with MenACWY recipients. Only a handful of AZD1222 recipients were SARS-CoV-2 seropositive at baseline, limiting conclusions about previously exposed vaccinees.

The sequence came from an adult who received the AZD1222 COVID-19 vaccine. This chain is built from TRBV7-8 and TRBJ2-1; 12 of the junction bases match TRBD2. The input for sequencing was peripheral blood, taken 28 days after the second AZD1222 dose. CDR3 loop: CASSYRDRGLAGHNEQFF. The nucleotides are TGTGCCAGCAGCTACCGGGACAGGGGACTAGCGGGCCACAATGAGCAGTTCTTC.